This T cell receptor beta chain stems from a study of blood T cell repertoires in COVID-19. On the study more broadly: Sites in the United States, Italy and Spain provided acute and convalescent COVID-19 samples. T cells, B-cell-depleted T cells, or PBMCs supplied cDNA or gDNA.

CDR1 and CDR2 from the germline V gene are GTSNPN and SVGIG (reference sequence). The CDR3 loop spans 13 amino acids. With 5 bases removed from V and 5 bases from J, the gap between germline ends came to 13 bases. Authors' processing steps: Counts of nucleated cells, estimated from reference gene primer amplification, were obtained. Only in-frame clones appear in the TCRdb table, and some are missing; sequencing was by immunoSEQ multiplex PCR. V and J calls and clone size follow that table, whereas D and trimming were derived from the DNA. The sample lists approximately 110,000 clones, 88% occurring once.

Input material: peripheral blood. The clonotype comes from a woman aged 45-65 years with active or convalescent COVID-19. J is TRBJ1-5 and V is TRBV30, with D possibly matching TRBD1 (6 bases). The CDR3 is CAWGNRADQPQHF. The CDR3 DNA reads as TGTGCCTGGGGGAACAGGGCTGATCAGCCCCAGCATTTT.